Reported below is one T cell receptor (beta chain). Its specific antigen is unknown. No base qualities exist here, and no much larger clone lies one base off it. Sequenced on an Illumina NovaSeq 6000. TCRalpha and TCRbeta cDNA libraries were constructed by 5'RACE with constant-segment primers, with sample barcodes and unique molecular identifiers being introduced. RNA was extracted from every sample with Trizol reagent. Library amplification was performed in two PCR steps, and a second sample barcode and Illumina TruSeq adapters were introduced in the second step. Libraries were sequenced on an Illumina NovaSeq with 2 x 150 bp paired-end reads. Per the authors' processing: With migec v1.2.7, reads were demultiplexed and then collapsed into UMI-guided consensus sequences. With mixcr v2.1.11, UMI consensuses were aligned to TRA and TRB V and J templates and assembled into clonotypes. Clonotypes were classified as expanded or contracted when called significant by both edgeR and NoisET, with noise models trained on biological replicates. For edgeR calls, the cutoffs were a false discovery rate-adjusted p below 0.01 and a log2 fold-change threshold of 1. PCA with hierarchical clustering of max-normalized trajectories of the 1000 most abundant clonotypes was used as exploratory dynamics analysis. Each responding clone was given a CD4 or CD8 phenotype based on the CD4+ and CD8+ repertoires, which had been sequenced separately. TCRdb cleaned the public reads at Q25 with fastp, built clones with MiXCR and kept in-frame beta chains. All rows with the same CDR3 protein become a single entry with the most common DNA and genes. The V and J calls and clone size are TCRdb's, not the authors'. Counted in this sample were hundreds of thousands of distinct CDR3 sequences; approximately 27% of them appeared once. The ten largest account for approximately 13% of the sample.

The data belong to a study of T-cell memory formation after mild COVID-19 (dated by TCRdb to the early 2020s). Some background on the complete study: TCR sequence clusters from the two donors were largely donor specific. T-cell clones expanding and contracting after mild COVID-19 in a couple of donors were tracked by longitudinal TCRalpha and TCRbeta repertoire sequencing. The cohort was made up of two young adult volunteers, one female and one male, who were previously healthy.

The CDR1 and CDR2 encoded by the germline V gene are LGHNA and YNFKEQ. The V and J ends are trimmed by 0 bases and 0 bases, leaving 11 bases between them. Its CDR3 holds 17 amino acids, cysteine through phenylalanine. This entry keeps only the CDR3 DNA: 51 bases, framed from base 1. The paper as a whole reports these results and caveats: Whether the second-wave clones peaking on day 37 were SARS-CoV-2 specific was not confirmed. Only a couple of mild cases were covered in the study, and larger cohorts including severe cases with pre-infection samples were considered necessary. From day 15 to 85, contracting clones showed balanced CD4/CD8 phenotypes, whereas a second wave of clones that expanded from day 15 to 37 leaned towards CD4+. Some responding clones were found in pre-infection memory, which suggests that pre-existing cross-reactive memory T cells took part in the SARS-CoV-2 response. Contracting CD4+ clones were located mainly in the CM and EM memory subsets, whereas CD8+ clones were found to be enriched in EMRA.

Ficoll-Paque density gradient centrifugation was used to isolate PBMCs. The receptor comes from an adult woman who had mild COVID-19 (a few samples of this study predate the infection). The sample titles of this study are shuffled in the database, so cell type and time point are left out; the donor was told from shared clones. What was sequenced was PBMCs or a T cell subset sorted from them (not recorded which). This sequence uses TRBV4-2 and TRBJ1-4; no D gene can be assigned with confidence. The CDR3 has the sequence CASSQDLSATTNEKLFF. The nucleotide sequence is TGTGCCAGCAGCCAAGATCTATCGGCGACAACTAATGAAAAACTGTTTTTT.